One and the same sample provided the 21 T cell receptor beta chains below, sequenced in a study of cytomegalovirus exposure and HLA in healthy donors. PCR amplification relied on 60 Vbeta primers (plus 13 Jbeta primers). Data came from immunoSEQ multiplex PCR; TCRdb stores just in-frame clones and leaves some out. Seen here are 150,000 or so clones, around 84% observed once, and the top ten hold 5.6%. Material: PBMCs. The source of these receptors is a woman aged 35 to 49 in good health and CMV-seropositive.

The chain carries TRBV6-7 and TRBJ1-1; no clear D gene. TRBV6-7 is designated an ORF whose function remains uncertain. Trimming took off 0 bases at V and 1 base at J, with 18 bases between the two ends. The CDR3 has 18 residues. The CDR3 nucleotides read TGTGCCAGCAGTTACTCGACTCGGGAGGCGGAAGCGAACACTGAAGCTTTCTTT. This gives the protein CASSYSTREAEANTEAFF.

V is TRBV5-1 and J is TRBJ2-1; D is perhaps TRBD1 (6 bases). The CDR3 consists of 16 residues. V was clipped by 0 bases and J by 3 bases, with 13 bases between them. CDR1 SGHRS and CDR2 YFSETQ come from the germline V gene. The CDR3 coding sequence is TGCGCCAGCAGCTTGGATGGGACAATCTACTACAATGAGCAGTTCTTC. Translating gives CASSLDGTIYYNEQFF.

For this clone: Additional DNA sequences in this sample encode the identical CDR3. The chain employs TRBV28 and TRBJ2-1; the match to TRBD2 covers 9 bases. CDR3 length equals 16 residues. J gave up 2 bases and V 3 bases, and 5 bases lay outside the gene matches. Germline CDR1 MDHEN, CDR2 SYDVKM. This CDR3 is CASSLRSGRTYNEQFF. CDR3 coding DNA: TGTGCCAGCAGTTTGAGGAGCGGGAGGACCTACAATGAGCAGTTCTTC.

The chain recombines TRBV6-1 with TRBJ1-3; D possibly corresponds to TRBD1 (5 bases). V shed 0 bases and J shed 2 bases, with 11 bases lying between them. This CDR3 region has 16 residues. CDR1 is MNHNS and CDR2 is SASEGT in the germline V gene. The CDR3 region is CASSEAAEGTGNTIYF. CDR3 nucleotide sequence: TGTGCCAGCAGTGAAGCGGCGGAGGGGACTGGAAACACCATATATTTT.

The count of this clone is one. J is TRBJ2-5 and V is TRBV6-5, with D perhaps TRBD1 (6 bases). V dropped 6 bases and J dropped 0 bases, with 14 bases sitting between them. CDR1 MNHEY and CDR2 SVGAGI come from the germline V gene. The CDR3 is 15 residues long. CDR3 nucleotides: TGTGCCAGCAGCTTAGGGGGAACGTACCAAGAGACCCAGTACTTC. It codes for CASSLGGTYQETQYF.

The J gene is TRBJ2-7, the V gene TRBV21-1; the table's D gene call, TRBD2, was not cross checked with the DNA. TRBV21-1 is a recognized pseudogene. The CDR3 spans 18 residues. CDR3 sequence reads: CASSKGDLNSGISYEQYF. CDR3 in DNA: TGTGCCAGCAGCAAAGGGGACCTAAATAGCGGGATCTCCTACGAGCAGTACTTC.

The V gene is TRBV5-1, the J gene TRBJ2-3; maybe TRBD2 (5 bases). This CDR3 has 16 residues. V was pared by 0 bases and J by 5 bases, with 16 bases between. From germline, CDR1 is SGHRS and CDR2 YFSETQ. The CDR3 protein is CASSLATGSGKDTQYF. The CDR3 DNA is TGCGCCAGCAGCTTGGCTACCGGGTCCGGGAAAGATACGCAGTATTTT.

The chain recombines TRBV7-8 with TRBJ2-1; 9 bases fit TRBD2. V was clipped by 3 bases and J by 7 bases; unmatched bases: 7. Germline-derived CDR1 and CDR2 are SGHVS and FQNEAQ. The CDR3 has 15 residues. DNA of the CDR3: TGTGCCAGCAGCTTCCATAGCGGGAGTCGGAATGAGCAGTTCTTC. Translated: CASSFHSGSRNEQFF.

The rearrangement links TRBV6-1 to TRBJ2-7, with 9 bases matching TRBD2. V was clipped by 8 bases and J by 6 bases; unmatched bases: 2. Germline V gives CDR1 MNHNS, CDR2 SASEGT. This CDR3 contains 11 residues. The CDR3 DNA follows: TGTGCCAGCGCTAGCGGGATCGAGCAGTACTTC. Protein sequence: CASASGIEQYF.

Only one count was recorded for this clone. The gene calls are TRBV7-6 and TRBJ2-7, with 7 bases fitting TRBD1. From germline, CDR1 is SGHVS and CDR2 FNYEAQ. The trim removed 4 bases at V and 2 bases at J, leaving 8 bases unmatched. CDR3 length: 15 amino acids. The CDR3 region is CASSSWGTGAYEQYF. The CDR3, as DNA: TGTGCCAGCAGCTCATGGGGTACAGGGGCCTACGAGCAGTACTTC. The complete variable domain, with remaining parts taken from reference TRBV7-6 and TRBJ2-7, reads GAGVSQSPRYKVTKRGQDVALRCDPISGHVSLYWYRQALGQGPEFLTYFNYEAQQDKSGLPNDRFSAERPEGSISTLTIQRTEQRDSAMYRCASSSWGTGAYEQYFGPGTRLTVT.

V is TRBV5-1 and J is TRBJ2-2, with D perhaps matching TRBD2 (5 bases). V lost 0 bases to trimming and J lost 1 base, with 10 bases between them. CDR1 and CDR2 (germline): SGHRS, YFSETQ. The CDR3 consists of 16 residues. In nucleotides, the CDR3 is TGCGCCAGCAGCTTGGAGTCTAGCAGGAACACCGGGGAGCTGTTTTTT. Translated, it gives CASSLESSRNTGELFF.

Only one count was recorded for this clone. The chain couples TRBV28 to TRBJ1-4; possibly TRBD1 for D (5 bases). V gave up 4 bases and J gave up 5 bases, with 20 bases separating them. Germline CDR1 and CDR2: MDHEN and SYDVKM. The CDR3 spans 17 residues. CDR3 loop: CASSWMTLTAENEKLFF. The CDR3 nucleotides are TGTGCCAGCAGTTGGATGACTCTGACAGCAGAAAATGAAAAACTGTTTTTT.

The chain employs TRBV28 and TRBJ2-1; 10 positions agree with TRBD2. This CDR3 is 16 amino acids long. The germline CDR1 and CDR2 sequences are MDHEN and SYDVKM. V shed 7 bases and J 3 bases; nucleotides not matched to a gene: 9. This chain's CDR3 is CASTPQTSGFYNEQFF. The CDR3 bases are TGTGCCAGCACCCCCCAGACTAGCGGGTTCTACAATGAGCAGTTCTTC.

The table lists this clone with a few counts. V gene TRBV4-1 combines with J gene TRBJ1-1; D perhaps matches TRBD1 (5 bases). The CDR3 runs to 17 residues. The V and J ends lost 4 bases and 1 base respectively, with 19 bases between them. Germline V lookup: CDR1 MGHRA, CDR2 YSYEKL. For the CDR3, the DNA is TGCGCCAGCAGCCCAGCTTGGGGGGGACGTCAGAACACTGAAGCTTTCTTT. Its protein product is CASSPAWGGRQNTEAFF.

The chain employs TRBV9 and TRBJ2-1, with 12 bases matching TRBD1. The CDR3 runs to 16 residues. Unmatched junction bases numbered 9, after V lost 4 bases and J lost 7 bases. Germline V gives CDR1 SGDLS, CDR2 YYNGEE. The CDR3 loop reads CASSPLPGQGANEQFF. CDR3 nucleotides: TGTGCCAGCAGCCCCTTACCGGGACAGGGGGCAAATGAGCAGTTCTTC.

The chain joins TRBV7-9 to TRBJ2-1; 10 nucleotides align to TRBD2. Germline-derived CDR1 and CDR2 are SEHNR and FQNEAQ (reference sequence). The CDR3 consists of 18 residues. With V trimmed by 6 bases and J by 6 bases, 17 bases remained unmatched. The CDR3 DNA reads TGTGCCAGCAGGGGAGCTAGCGGGAGTATAGCGGGGCTCAATGAGCAGTTCTTC. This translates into CASRGASGSIAGLNEQFF.

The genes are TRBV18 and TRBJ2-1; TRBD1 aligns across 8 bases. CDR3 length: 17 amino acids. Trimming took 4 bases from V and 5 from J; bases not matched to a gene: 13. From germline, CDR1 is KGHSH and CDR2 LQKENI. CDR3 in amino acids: CASSRRTGLESHNEQFF. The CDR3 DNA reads TGTGCCAGCTCACGCCGGACAGGGCTCGAGAGTCACAATGAGCAGTTCTTC.

As DNA, the CDR3 is TGTGCCAGCAGCTTCGTCGGGAAGCGCGCAGATACGCAGTATTTT. Its translation: CASSFVGKRADTQYF. This chain uses TRBV7-8 with TRBJ2-3; D is perhaps TRBD2 (5 bases). Germline lookup yields CDR1 SGHVS and CDR2 FQNEAQ. The CDR3 spans 15 residues. V was trimmed by 3 bases and J by 4 bases, leaving 14 bases between them.

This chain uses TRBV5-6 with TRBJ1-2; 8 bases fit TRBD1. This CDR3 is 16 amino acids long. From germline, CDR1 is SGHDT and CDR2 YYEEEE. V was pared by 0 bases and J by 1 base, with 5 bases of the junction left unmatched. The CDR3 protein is CASSLADRGFNYGYTF. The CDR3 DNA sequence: TGTGCCAGCAGCTTGGCTGACAGGGGCTTTAACTATGGCTACACCTTC. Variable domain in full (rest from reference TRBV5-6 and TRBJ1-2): DAGVTQSPTHLIKTRGQQVTLRCSPKSGHDTVSWYQQALGQGPQFIFQYYEEEERQRGNFPDRFSGHQFPNYSSELNVNALLLGDSALYLCASSLADRGFNYGYTFGSGTRLTVV.

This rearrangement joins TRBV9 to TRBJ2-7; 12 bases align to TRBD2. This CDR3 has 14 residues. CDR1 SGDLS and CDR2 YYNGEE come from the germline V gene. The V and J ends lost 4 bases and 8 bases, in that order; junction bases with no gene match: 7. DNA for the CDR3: TGTGCCAGCAGCCCTTCCGGACTAGCGGGACAGCAGTACTTC. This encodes CASSPSGLAGQQYF.

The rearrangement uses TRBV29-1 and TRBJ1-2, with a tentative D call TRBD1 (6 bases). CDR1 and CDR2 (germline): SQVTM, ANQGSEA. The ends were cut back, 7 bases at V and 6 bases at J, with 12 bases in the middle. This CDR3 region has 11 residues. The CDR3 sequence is CSAGQLDGYTF. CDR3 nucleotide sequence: TGCAGCGCCGGACAGCTGGATGGCTACACCTTC.